This TCR beta chain is from a study of CXCR3-negative and CXCR3-positive naive CD8 T cells (dated by TCRdb to the late 2010s). Broadly, across the study: About 150 million TRB reads were obtained in total, roughly 1.5 +/- 0.3 million reads per library. Diversity and physicochemical repertoire analyses covered under twelve donors pooled from two independent experiments. The TRBV-TRBJ cluster analysis covered naive subsets from several donors and memory cells from 3 donors. What the authors observed across the whole study: Repertoire diversity was comparably high in both naive subsets but much lower in memory CD8+ T cells. TRBV-TRBJ usage was similar between naive CXCR3-negative and CXCR3-positive cells from the same donor, while memory cells showed distinct patterns. Surface CD5, linked to self-reactivity in mice, was comparable between naive subsets; TCR interaction strength was therefore also inferred from TRB CDR3 physicochemical properties. Freshly isolated PBMCs were used for most assays because CXCR3 expression went down partially after cryopreservation. Compared with CXCR3-negative naive cells, CXCR3-positive naive cells had TRB CDR3s with higher hydrophobicity (lower Kidera factor 4), lower energy, and higher strength and volume indices.

For each CD8+ T cell subset, flow sorting was done in triplicate, and roughly 310,000 cells per subset went directly into RLT lysis buffer. To exclude memory contaminants, naive CD8+ T cells were stringently defined as CD45RO-CCR7+CD27+CD95-. Using standard density gradient centrifugation, peripheral blood mononuclear cells were isolated from buffy coats. A FACSAria III was used to flow-sort naive CXCR3-negative and CXCR3-positive CD8+ T cells. Total RNA was extracted from sorted cells using an RNeasy Mini Kit. The germline V gene encodes CDR1 DFQATT and CDR2 SNEGSKA (reference sequence). Reading from cysteine to phenylalanine, the CDR3 counts 14 amino acids. The protein alone is recorded here. On this clonotype itself: There is no known antigen for this receptor.

The sequencer listed for this sample is NextSeq 550. The Human TCR Profiling Kit (MiLaboratory) was used to make UMI-labeled 5' RACE TRB cDNA libraries. cDNA synthesis used the entire amount of extracted RNA, and PCR amplification then used the entire amount of cDNA produced. The libraries were made side by side, with each library going through the same number of PCR cycles. The study's own analysis went as follows. With a requirement of at least two reads per UMI, MIGEC and MiXCR extracted about 52,000 +/- 9,100 unique UMI-labeled TRB cDNA molecules per library. Each library averaged about 40,000 +/- 10,000 functional in-frame TRB CDR3 nucleotide clonotypes without stop codons. After each sample was downsampled to 5000 UMI-labeled TRB molecules, VDJtools was used to calculate diversity metrics such as normalized Shannon-Wiener and Chao1. For the central five CDR3 residues, VDJtools calculated physicochemical properties weighted by clonotype size, namely interaction energy, strength, volume and Kidera factor 4. After reprocessing by TCRdb, each CDR3 protein sequence is one entry, and no DNA is given. The V and J calls reflect TCRdb's pipeline rather than the authors' work. For this sample, the table gives approximately 6,300 distinct CDR3 sequences. The top ten constitute 1.8% of the sample.

This clonotype was obtained from a human donor in good health. Some clones in this sample may be carry-over from other donors' samples. The chain employs TRBV20-1 and TRBJ1-5; TCRdb lists TRBD1, though no DNA is available to test this call. The sequenced sample was naive CXCR3- CD8+ T cells from blood. The cell subset or site label, as the study defines it: CD45RO-CCR7+CD27+CD95- naive CD8+ T cells lacking CXCR3 (TNR3-). The CDR3 protein: CSAPGAFSNQPQHF.